This TCR beta chain was captured in a study of CD8 T cells in ankylosing spondylitis. Germline V gene data show CDR1 as DFQATT and CDR2 as SNEGSKA (reference sequence). V gave up 6 bases and J gave up 12 bases; unmatched junction bases: 11. CDR3 length equals 13 residues. TCRdb re-derived calls from the 5' RACE reads in MiXCR, one entry per CDR3 protein. The profile shows about 150,000 distinct CDR3 sequences, about 32% of them singletons. This clonotype was seen many times. The specimen was synovial fluid, either unsorted or a sorted T cell fraction (not recorded which). The origin of this receptor is a male donor with ankylosing spondylitis. The V gene is TRBV20-1, the J gene TRBJ2-4, with 10 bases lining up with TRBD1. Here the CDR3 reads CSARDRGWVDQYF. CDR3 bases: TGCAGTGCGAGGGACAGGGGATGGGTTGATCAGTACTTC.